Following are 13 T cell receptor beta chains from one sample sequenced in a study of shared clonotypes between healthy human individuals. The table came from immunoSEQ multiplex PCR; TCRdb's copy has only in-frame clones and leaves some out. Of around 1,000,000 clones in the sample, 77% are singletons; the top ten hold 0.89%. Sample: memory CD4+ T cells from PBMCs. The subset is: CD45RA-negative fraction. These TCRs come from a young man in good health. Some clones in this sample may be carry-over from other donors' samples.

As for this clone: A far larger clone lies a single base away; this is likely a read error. The CDR3: CASSGQGSLSPYNEQFF. Written as DNA, the CDR3 is TGCGCCAGCAGCGGACAGGGGTCGTTGTCACCCTACAATGAGCAGTTCTTC. This chain connects TRBV4-1 to TRBJ2-1; 9 nucleotides match TRBD1. The CDR3 spans 17 residues. Trimming at V came to 5 bases and at J to 2 bases, leaving 10 bases not matched to a gene. Germline-derived CDR1 and CDR2 are MGHRA and YSYEKL.

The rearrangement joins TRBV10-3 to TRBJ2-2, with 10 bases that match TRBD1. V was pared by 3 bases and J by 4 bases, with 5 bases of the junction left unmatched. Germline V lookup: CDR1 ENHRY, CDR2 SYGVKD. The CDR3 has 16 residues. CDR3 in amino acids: CAISEGQGEGTGELFF. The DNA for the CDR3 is TGTGCCATCAGTGAAGGACAGGGGGAGGGCACCGGGGAGCTGTTTTTT.

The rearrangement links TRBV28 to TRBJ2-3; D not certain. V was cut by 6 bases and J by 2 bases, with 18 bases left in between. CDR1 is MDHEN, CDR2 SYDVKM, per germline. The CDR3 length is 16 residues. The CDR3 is CASSPIAPVITDTQYF. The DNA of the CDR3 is TGTGCCAGCAGCCCCATCGCCCCCGTTATCACAGATACGCAGTATTTT.

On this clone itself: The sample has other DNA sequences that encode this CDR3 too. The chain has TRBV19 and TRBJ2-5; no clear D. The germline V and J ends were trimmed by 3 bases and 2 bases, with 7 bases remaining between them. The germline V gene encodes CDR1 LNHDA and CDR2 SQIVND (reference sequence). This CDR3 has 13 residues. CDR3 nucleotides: TGTGCCAGTAGTATTGGAAGTCAAGAGACCCAGTACTTC. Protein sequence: CASSIGSQETQYF.

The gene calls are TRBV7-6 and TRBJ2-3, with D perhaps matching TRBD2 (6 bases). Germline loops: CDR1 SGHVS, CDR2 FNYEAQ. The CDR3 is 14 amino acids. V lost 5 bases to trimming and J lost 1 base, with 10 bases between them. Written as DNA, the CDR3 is TGTGCCAGCAGCCCGTCGGGAGGCACAGATACGCAGTATTTT. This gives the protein CASSPSGGTDTQYF.

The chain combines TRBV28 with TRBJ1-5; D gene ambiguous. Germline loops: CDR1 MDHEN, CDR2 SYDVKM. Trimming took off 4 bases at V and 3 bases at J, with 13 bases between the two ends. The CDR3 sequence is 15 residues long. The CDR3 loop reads CASSSPAVLNQPQHF. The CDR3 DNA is TGTGCCAGCAGTTCCCCCGCGGTCCTCAATCAGCCCCAGCATTTT.

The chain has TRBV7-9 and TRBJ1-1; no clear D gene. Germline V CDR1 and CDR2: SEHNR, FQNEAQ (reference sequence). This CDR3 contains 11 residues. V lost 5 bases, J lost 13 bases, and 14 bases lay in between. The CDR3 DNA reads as TGTGCCAGCAGCCCCGGTGGCAAGGTTTTCTTT. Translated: CASSPGGKVFF.

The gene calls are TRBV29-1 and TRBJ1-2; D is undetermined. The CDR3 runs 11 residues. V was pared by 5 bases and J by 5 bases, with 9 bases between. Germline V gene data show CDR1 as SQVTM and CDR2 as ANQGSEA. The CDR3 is CSVLVGYGYTF. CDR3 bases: TGCAGCGTTCTGGTTGGGTATGGCTACACCTTC.

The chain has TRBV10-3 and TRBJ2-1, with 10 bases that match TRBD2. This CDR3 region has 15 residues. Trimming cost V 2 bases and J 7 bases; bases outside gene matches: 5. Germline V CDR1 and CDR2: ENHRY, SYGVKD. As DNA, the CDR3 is TGTGCCATCAGTGAGCGGCTAGCGGGAGTGAATGAGCAGTTCTTC. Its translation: CAISERLAGVNEQFF.

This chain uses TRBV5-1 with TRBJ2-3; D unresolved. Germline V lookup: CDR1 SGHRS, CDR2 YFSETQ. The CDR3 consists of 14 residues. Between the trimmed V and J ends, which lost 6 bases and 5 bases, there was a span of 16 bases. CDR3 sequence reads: CASTFLPLRDTQYF. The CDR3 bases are TGCGCCAGCACCTTTCTACCGCTGAGAGATACGCAGTATTTT.

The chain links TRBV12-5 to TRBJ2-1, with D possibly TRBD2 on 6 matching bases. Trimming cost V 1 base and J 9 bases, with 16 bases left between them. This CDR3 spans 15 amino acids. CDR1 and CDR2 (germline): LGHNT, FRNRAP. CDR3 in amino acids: CASGLALFGSSEQFF. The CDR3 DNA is TGTGCTAGTGGTTTGGCCCTATTCGGGAGCAGTGAGCAGTTCTTC.

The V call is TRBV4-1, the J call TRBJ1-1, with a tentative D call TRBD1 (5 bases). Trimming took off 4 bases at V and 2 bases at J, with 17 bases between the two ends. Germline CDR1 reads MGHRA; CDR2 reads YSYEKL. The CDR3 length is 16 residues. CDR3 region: CASSPLGQGGNTEAFF. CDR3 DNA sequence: TGCGCCAGCAGCCCCTTAGGGCAGGGAGGTAACACTGAAGCTTTCTTT.

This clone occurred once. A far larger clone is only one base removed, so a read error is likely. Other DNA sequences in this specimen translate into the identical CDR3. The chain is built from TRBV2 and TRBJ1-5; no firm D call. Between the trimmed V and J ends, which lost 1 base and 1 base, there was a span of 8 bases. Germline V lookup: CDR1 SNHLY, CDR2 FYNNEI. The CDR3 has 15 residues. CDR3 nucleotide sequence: TGTGCCAGCAGTGAAGGGGGATTCAGCAATCAGCCCCAGCATTTT. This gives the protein CASSEGGFSNQPQHF.